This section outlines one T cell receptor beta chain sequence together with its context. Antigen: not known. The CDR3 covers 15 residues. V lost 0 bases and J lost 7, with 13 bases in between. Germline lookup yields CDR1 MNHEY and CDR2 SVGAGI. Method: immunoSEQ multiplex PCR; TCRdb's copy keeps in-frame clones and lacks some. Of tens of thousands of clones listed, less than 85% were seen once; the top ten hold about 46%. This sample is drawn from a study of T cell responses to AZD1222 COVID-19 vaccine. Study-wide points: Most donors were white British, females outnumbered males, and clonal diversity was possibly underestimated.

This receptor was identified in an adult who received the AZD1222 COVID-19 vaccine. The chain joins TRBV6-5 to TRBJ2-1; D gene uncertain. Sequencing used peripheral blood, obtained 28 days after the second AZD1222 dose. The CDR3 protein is CASSYSSRRKNEQFF. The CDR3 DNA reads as TGTGCCAGCAGTTACTCGAGCCGGAGAAAAAATGAGCAGTTCTTC.